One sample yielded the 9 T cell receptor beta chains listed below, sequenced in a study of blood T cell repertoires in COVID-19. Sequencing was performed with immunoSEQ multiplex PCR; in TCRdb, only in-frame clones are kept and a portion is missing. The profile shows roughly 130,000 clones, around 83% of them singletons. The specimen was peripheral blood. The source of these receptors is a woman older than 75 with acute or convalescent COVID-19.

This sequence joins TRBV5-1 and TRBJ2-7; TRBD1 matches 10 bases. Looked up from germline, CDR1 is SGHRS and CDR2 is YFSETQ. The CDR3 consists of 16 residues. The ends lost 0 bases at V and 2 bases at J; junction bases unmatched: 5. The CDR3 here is CASSLGGTGVTYEQYF. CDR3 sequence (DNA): TGCGCCAGCAGCTTGGGGGGGACAGGGGTGACCTACGAGCAGTACTTC.

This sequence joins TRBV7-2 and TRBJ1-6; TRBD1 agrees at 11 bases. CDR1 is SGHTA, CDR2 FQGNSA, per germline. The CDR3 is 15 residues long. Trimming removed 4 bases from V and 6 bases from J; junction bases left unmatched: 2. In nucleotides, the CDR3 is TGTGCCAGCAGCTCCGGGACAGGGGGTAATTCACCCCTCCACTTT. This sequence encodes CASSSGTGGNSPLHF.

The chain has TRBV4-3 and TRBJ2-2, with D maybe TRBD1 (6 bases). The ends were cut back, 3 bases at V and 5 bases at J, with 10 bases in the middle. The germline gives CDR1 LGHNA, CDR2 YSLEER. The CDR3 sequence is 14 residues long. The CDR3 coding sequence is TGCGCCAGCAGCCAGCACAGGGCAACCGGGGAGCTGTTTTTT. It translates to CASSQHRATGELFF.

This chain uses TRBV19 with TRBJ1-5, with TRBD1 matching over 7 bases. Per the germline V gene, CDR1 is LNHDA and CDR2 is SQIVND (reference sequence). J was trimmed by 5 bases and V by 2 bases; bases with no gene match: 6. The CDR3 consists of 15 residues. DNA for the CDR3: TGTGCCAGTAGTATACCTCGACAGGGTTATCAGCCCCAGCATTTT. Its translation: CASSIPRQGYQPQHF.

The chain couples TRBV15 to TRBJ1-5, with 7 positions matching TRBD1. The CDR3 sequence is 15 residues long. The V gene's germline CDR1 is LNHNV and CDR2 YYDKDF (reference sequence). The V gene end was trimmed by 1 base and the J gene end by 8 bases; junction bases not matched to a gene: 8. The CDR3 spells CATSRGQGFWEPQHF. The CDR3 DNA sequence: TGTGCCACCAGCAGAGGACAGGGCTTTTGGGAGCCCCAGCATTTT.

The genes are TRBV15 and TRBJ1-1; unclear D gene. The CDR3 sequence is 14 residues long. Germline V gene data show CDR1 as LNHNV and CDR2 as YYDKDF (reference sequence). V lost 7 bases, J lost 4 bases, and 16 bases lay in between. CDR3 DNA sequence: TGTGCCACCAACCTAGACCGATCCAGCACTGAAGCTTTCTTT. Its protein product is CATNLDRSSTEAFF.

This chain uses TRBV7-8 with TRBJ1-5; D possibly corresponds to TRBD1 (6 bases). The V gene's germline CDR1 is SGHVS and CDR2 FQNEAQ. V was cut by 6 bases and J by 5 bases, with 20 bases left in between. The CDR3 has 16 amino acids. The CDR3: CASSNLRGAADQPQHF. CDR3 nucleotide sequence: TGTGCCAGCAGTAACCTTCGGGGGGCAGCAGATCAGCCCCAGCATTTT.

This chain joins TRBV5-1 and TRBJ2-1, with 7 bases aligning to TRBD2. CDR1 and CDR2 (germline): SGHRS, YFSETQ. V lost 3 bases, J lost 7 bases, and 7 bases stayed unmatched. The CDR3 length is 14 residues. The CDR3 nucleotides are TGCGCCAGCAGCTCTGGGGAGGGCGGGAATGAGCAGTTCTTC. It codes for CASSSGEGGNEQFF.

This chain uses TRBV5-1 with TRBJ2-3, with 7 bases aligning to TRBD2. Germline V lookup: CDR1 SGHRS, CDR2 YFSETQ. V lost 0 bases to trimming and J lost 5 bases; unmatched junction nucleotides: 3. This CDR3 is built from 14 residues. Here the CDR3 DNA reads TGCGCCAGCAGCTTGGCAGGGAGGGGAGATACGCAGTATTTT. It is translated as CASSLAGRGDTQYF. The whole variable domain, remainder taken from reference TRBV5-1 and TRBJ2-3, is KAGVTQTPRYLIKTRGQQVTLSCSPISGHRSVSWYQQTPGQGLQFLFEYFSETQRNKGNFPGRFSGRQFSNSRSEMNVSTLELGDSALYLCASSLAGRGDTQYFGPGTRLTVL.